The 3 T cell receptor beta chains in this list originate from one sample, sequenced in a study of glioma-infiltrating T cells. Amplification of TCR alpha and beta CDR3 regions from RNA used iRepertoire nested multiplex PCR. TCRdb re-analysed the multiplex PCR reads in MiXCR, keeping a single row per CDR3 protein. The sample holds around 170,000 distinct CDR3 sequences; around 40% are singletons and the top ten take about 5.2%. Sequenced material: glioma tissue, nonneoplastic brain tissue, or PBMCs (not recorded which). Receptors were obtained from a human donor with low-grade glioma or glioblastoma, undergoing nonglioma brain surgery, or in good health (not recorded which).

This clonotype was observed a single time. This may stem from a read error, because a much larger clone lies one nucleotide away. The V and J genes are TRBV5-1 and TRBJ2-7; no definite D call. Germline V gives CDR1 SGHRS, CDR2 YFSETQ. V gave up 5 bases and J gave up 5 bases, with 17 bases separating them. This CDR3 is built from 14 residues. CDR3 in amino acids: CASRFSPSVDEQYF. The DNA for the CDR3 is TGCGCCAGCAGATTTAGTCCTTCGGTCGACGAGCAGTACTTC.

This chain links TRBV2 with TRBJ2-3; 9 nucleotides line up with TRBD2. V lost 6 bases to trimming and J lost 2 bases; unmatched junction nucleotides: 9. The CDR3 totals 16 residues. The germline CDR1 and CDR2 sequences are SNHLY and FYNNEI. The CDR3 sequence is CASRAGTSPNTDTQYF. Here the CDR3 DNA reads TGTGCCAGCAGGGCCGGGACTAGCCCCAACACAGATACGCAGTATTTT.

A single count supports this clonotype. A much larger clone lies a single base off, so this may be a read error. The J gene is TRBJ2-3, the V gene TRBV28, with 7 bases that match TRBD2. The CDR3 sequence is 17 residues long. Germline CDR1 reads MDHEN; CDR2 reads SYDVKM. The CDR3 sequence: CASSFRPGRGGTDTRYF. CDR3 nucleotides: TGTGCCAGCAGTTTTCGTCCTGGGAGGGGCGGCACAGATACGCGGTATTTT.